One sample yielded the 2 T cell receptor beta chains listed below, sequenced in a study of T cell responses to AZD1222 COVID-19 vaccine. Clones were sequenced by immunoSEQ multiplex PCR, and TCRdb holds only the in-frame ones, with some missing. The top ten clones hold about 7.1% of a sample with under 100,000 clones, about 92% of them seen once. Sequencing used peripheral blood, obtained on day 0 of MenACWY control vaccination. These receptors all come from an adult in good health.

The chain uses TRBV6-1 and TRBJ1-6; TRBD1 matches at 9 bases. There are 16 residues in the CDR3. The V gene's germline CDR1 is MNHNS and CDR2 SASEGT. The V gene end was trimmed by 2 bases and the J gene end by 6 bases; junction bases not matched to a gene: 5. The CDR3 sequence is CASSEIPGQGNSPLHF. The DNA for the CDR3 is TGTGCCAGCAGTGAAATACCGGGACAGGGTAATTCACCCCTCCACTTT.

This rearrangement joins TRBV29-1 to TRBJ2-7; D unclear. V shed 4 bases and J shed 6 bases, with 13 bases lying between them. This CDR3 spans 12 amino acids. Germline CDR1 and CDR2: SQVTM and ANQGSEA. The CDR3 spells CSVVFQMSEQYF. The DNA for the CDR3 is TGCAGCGTTGTTTTCCAGATGAGCGAGCAGTACTTC.